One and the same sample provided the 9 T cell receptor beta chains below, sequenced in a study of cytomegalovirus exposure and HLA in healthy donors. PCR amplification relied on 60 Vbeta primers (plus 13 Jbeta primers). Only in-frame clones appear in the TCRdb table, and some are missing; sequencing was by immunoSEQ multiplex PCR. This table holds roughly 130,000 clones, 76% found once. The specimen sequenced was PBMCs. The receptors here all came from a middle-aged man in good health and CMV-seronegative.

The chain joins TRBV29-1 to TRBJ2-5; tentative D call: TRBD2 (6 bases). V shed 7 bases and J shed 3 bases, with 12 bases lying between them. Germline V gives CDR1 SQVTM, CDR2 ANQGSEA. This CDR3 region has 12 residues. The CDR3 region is CSAGEREETQYF. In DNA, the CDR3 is TGCAGCGCCGGGGAGCGGGAAGAGACCCAGTACTTC.

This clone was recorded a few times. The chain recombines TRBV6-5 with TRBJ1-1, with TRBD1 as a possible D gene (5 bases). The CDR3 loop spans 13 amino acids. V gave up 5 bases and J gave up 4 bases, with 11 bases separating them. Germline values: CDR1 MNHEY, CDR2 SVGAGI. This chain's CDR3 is CASSTDISTEAFF. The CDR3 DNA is TGTGCCAGCAGTACGGACATTTCCACTGAAGCTTTCTTT.

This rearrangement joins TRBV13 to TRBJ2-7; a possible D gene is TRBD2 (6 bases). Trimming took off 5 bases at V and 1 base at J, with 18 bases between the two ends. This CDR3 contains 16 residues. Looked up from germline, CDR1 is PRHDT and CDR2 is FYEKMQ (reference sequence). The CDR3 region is CASSSRGVGGSYEQYF. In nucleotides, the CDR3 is TGTGCCAGCAGCAGTCGAGGGGTCGGGGGATCCTACGAGCAGTACTTC. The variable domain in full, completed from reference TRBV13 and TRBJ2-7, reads AAGVIQSPRHLIKEKRETATLKCYPIPRHDTVYWYQQGPGQDPQFLISFYEKMQSDKGSIPDRFSAQQFSDYHSELNMSSLELGDSALYFCASSSRGVGGSYEQYFGPGTRLTVT.

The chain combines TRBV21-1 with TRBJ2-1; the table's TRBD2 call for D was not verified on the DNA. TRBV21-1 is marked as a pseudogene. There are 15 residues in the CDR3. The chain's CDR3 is CAVELAGEQRNEQFF. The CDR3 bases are TGTGCCGTAGAACTAGCGGGGGAGCAGCGTAATGAGCAGTTCTTC.

The CDR3 protein is CASSPLAGGPDTQYF. CDR3 bases: TGTGCCAGCAGCCCGCTAGCGGGGGGGCCGGATACGCAGTATTTT. The V and J genes are TRBV14 and TRBJ2-3, with TRBD2 matching over 12 bases. The CDR3 covers 15 residues. Trimming at V came to 4 bases and at J to 6 bases, leaving 5 bases not matched to a gene. Germline lookup yields CDR1 SGHDN and CDR2 FVKESK.

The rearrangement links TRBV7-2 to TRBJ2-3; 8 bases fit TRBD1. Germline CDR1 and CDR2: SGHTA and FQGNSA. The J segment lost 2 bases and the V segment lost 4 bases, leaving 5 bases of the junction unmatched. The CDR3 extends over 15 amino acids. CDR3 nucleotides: TGTGCCAGCAGCTCCGGGACAGGCTTCACAGATACGCAGTATTTT. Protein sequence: CASSSGTGFTDTQYF.

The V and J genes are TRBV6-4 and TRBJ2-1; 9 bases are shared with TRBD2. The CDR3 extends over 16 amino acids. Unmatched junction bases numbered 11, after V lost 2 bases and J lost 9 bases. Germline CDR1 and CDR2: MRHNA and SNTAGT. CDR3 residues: CASSDASGGYVSEQFF. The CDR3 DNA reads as TGTGCCAGCAGTGACGCAAGCGGGGGGTACGTGAGTGAGCAGTTCTTC.

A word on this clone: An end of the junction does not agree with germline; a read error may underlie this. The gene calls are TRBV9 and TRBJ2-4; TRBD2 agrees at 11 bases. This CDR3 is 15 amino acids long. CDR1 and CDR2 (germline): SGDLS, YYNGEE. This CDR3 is CASSAMGLAENSQYF. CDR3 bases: TGTGCCAGCAGCGCCATGGGACTAGCGGAAAACAGTCAGTACTTC.

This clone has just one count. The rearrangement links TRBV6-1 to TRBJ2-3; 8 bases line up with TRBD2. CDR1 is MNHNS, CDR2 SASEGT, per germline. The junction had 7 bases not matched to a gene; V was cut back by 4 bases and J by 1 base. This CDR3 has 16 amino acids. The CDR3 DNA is TGTGCCAGCAGTGGCTTAGGGCGGGGGGGCACAGATACGCAGTATTTT. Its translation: CASSGLGRGGTDTQYF.